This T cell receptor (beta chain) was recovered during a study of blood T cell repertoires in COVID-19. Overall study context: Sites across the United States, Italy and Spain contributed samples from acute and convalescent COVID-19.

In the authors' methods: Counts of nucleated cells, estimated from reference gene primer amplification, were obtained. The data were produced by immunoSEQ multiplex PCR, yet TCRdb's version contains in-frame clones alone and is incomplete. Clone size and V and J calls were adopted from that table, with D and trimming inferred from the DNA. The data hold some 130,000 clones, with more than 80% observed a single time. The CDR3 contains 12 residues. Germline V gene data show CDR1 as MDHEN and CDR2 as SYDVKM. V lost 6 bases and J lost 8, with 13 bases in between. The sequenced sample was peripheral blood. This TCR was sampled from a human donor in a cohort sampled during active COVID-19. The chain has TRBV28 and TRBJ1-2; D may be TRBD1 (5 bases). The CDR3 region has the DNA TGTGCCAGCAGATCAGGGTCTTCAGGCTACACCTTC. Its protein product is CASRSGSSGYTF.